This TCR beta chain came from a study of shared clonotypes between healthy human individuals. Here immunoSEQ multiplex PCR was the method, and the copy in TCRdb shows in-frame clones only, minus some. The sample holds hundreds of thousands of clones, roughly 95% seen once. Naive CD8 cells lacked CD45RO, underwent positive selection for CCR7 and left out terminally differentiated effector memory CD45RA+ cells. Sequencing used naive CD8+ T cells sorted from blood. The sequence came from a woman aged 25 to 39 in good health.

CDR3 amino acids: CASSQDHEVRPYNEQFF. The CDR3 DNA follows: TGCGCCAGCAGCCAAGATCACGAGGTCAGGCCCTACAATGAGCAGTTCTTC. The V call is TRBV4-1, the J call TRBJ2-1; D not certain. The length of the CDR3 is 17 residues. Germline V gene sequence: CDR1 MGHRA, CDR2 YSYEKL. Trimming took off 0 bases at V and 2 bases at J, with 14 bases between the two ends.